Included here is one T cell receptor (beta chain) sequence, with context. The antigen remains unidentified. The sample comes from a study of CD8 T cells in Susac syndrome. The trim removed 4 bases at V and 6 bases at J, leaving 8 bases unmatched. Germline CDR1 reads SGHNT; CDR2 reads YYREEE (reference sequence). This CDR3 spans 15 amino acids. RNA was extracted with the RNeasy kit, and a quantity of roughly 0.45 to 1 ug was reverse transcribed using random hexamers. TCRdb ran MiXCR on the immunoSEQ multiplex PCR reads and lists one entry per CDR3 protein. The sample has hundreds of thousands of distinct CDR3 sequences, around 93% seen once; the top ten hold around 0.16%. Findings of the study overall: The CD4+ T cell repertoires in Susac syndrome did not show any clonal expansion.

Patients with Susac syndrome showed fulfilment of recently defined diagnostic criteria for definite or probable disease. The authors negatively isolated CD8+ and CD4+ T cells and FACS-enriched TEMRA cells. The sequenced material came from CD4+ T cells from PBMCs. The receptor was derived from a human donor with Susac syndrome. The chain joins TRBV5-4 to TRBJ2-1; 9 bases line up with TRBD2. This chain's CDR3 is CASSKDRGGANEQFF. DNA of the CDR3: TGTGCCAGCAGCAAAGACCGCGGGGGGGCCAATGAGCAGTTCTTC. The full variable domain, its missing parts supplied by reference TRBV5-4 and TRBJ2-1, is ETGVTQSPTHLIKTRGQQVTLRCSSQSGHNTVSWYQQALGQGPQFIFQYYREEENGRGNFPPRFSGLQFPNYSSELNVNALELDDSALYLCASSKDRGGANEQFFGPGTRLTVL.